Following are 28 T cell receptor beta chains from one sample sequenced in a study of blood T cell repertoires in COVID-19. The protocol was immunoSEQ multiplex PCR, while the TCRdb copy is restricted to in-frame clones and leaves out a portion. The table includes some 260,000 clones, around 82% detected once. Sequencing was performed on peripheral blood. The source is a woman aged 80 or over with active or convalescent COVID-19.

The chain recombines TRBV4-2 with TRBJ1-2; 7 bases line up with TRBD1. The V and J ends lost 4 bases and 0 bases, in that order; junction bases with no gene match: 8. Looked up from germline, CDR1 is LGHNA and CDR2 is YNFKEQ. The CDR3 length is 16 residues. The CDR3 nucleotides read TGTGCCAGCAGCCGAGAACAGGGGAGAGCTAACTATGGCTACACCTTC. As protein: CASSREQGRANYGYTF.

The J gene is TRBJ2-7, the V gene TRBV18, with 7 bases that match TRBD2. Per the germline V gene, CDR1 is KGHSH and CDR2 is LQKENI. The V segment lost 6 bases and the J segment 0 bases; nucleotides outside the gene matches: 5. The CDR3 is 14 residues long. The CDR3 nucleotides read TGTGCCAGCTCCCTAGCGGCGTACTCCTACGAGCAGTACTTC. Its translation is CASSLAAYSYEQYF. The variable domain in full, with the rest retrieved from reference TRBV18 and TRBJ2-7, is NAGVMQNPRHLVRRRGQEARLRCSPMKGHSHVYWYRQLPEEGLKFMVYLQKENIIDESGMPKERFSAEFPKEGPSILRIQQVVRGDSAAYFCASSLAAYSYEQYFGPGTRLTVT.

The chain uses TRBV29-1 and TRBJ2-1; 8 bases agree with TRBD1. Trimming at V came to 3 bases and at J to 8 bases, leaving 6 bases not matched to a gene. CDR1 is SQVTM, CDR2 ANQGSEA, per germline. CDR3 length: 13 amino acids. CDR3 sequence (DNA): TGCAGCGTTGATGGACAGGGCTCCCATGAGCAGTTCTTC. This codes for CSVDGQGSHEQFF.

A few counts support this clone. The rearrangement uses TRBV5-1 and TRBJ1-2, with 8 bases that match TRBD1. This CDR3 region has 14 residues. J gave up 4 bases and V 0 bases, and 2 bases lay outside the gene matches. CDR1 and CDR2 from the germline V gene are SGHRS and YFSETQ. The CDR3, as DNA: TGCGCCAGCAGCTTGGAACAGGGGGGCTATGGCTACACCTTC. Amino acids: CASSLEQGGYGYTF. Variable domain in full (rest from reference TRBV5-1 and TRBJ1-2): KAGVTQTPRYLIKTRGQQVTLSCSPISGHRSVSWYQQTPGQGLQFLFEYFSETQRNKGNFPGRFSGRQFSNSRSEMNVSTLELGDSALYLCASSLEQGGYGYTFGSGTRLTVV.

This chain connects TRBV7-8 to TRBJ1-2; TRBD1 agrees at 11 bases. V trimming: 5 bases; J trimming: 7 bases; junction bases outside the gene matches: 15. There are 17 residues in the CDR3. Germline CDR1 and CDR2: SGHVS and FQNEAQ. The CDR3 DNA sequence: TGTGCCAGCAGCCCTCGGGACAGGGGGGTAGAGTATAGTGGCTACACCTTC. Its protein product is CASSPRDRGVEYSGYTF.

The rearrangement joins TRBV5-1 to TRBJ1-1; TRBD1 agrees at 9 bases. CDR1 SGHRS and CDR2 YFSETQ come from the germline V gene. J lost 3 bases, V lost 4 bases, and 7 bases had no gene match. CDR3 length: 15 amino acids. The CDR3 nucleotides are TGCGCCAGCAGCCCAGGGACAGGGAAATACACTGAAGCTTTCTTT. Its protein product is CASSPGTGKYTEAFF. The full variable domain, completed using reference TRBV5-1 and TRBJ1-1, is KAGVTQTPRYLIKTRGQQVTLSCSPISGHRSVSWYQQTPGQGLQFLFEYFSETQRNKGNFPGRFSGRQFSNSRSEMNVSTLELGDSALYLCASSPGTGKYTEAFFGQGTRLTVV.

This clone came up a few times. The chain employs TRBV14 and TRBJ1-1; 10 bases align to TRBD1. Germline-derived CDR1 and CDR2 are SGHDN and FVKESK. The CDR3 has 15 residues. The junction had 3 bases not matched to a gene; V was cut back by 5 bases and J by 0 bases. The DNA for the CDR3 is TGTGCCAGCAGCGATGACAGGGGGCTGAACACTGAAGCTTTCTTT. Amino acid sequence: CASSDDRGLNTEAFF.

V and J are TRBV28 and TRBJ1-2; 7 bases align to TRBD1. CDR3 length equals 13 residues. The V gene's germline CDR1 is MDHEN and CDR2 SYDVKM. V trimming: 5 bases; J trimming: 5 bases; junction bases outside the gene matches: 5. CDR3 DNA: TGTGCCAGCAGTCGGACAGGCATGTATGGCTACACCTTC. This translates into CASSRTGMYGYTF.

The chain combines TRBV30 with TRBJ2-1, with 9 bases aligning to TRBD1. Germline CDR1 reads GTSNPN; CDR2 reads SVGIG (reference sequence). CDR3 length: 14 amino acids. Unmatched junction bases numbered 4, after V lost 0 bases and J lost 7 bases. The CDR3 sequence: CAWSVGTGHNEQFF. For the CDR3, the DNA is TGTGCCTGGAGTGTGGGGACAGGGCATAATGAGCAGTTCTTC.

The chain is built from TRBV7-2 and TRBJ1-2, with D possibly being TRBD1 (6 bases). Trimming cost V 5 bases and J 4 bases, with 26 bases left between them. Germline-derived CDR1 and CDR2 are SGHTA and FQGNSA. This CDR3 comprises 18 residues. CDR3 residues: CASSPDINTGPALYGYTF. The CDR3 DNA follows: TGTGCCAGCAGCCCCGACATAAATACAGGGCCCGCGCTCTATGGCTACACCTTC.

V and J are TRBV24-1 and TRBJ2-7; 7 bases agree with TRBD1. The germline V gene encodes CDR1 KGHDR and CDR2 SFDVKD. The V gene end was trimmed by 4 bases and the J gene end by 3 bases; junction bases not matched to a gene: 8. This CDR3 is built from 15 residues. DNA for the CDR3: TGTGCCACCAGTGACTCCGGGACAGCCTACTACGAGCAGTACTTC. Translating it yields CATSDSGTAYYEQYF.

The J gene is TRBJ2-2, the V gene TRBV5-8; D possibly corresponds to TRBD1 (6 bases). The CDR3 runs to 14 residues. Germline lookup yields CDR1 SGHTS and CDR2 YDEGEE. Trimming left V 5 bases short and J 4 bases short, with 12 bases between. The CDR3 sequence is CASSFRGSTGELFF. DNA for the CDR3: TGTGCCAGCAGTTTTAGGGGGTCCACCGGGGAGCTGTTTTTT.

The V gene is TRBV10-2, the J gene TRBJ2-3, with TRBD2 as a possible D gene (5 bases). The germline V gene encodes CDR1 WSHSY and CDR2 SAAADI. V was trimmed by 5 bases and J by 0 bases, leaving 15 bases between them. The CDR3 is made up of 16 amino acids. CDR3: CASSSRLADSTDTQYF. The CDR3 nucleotides are TGCGCCAGCAGTTCTAGGCTAGCTGATAGCACAGATACGCAGTATTTT.

In this sample, this clone turned up a few times. The V gene is TRBV3-1 (or the pseudogene TRBV3-2), the J gene TRBJ2-1; 8 positions match TRBD2. The CDR3 has 15 amino acids. The V and J ends lost 8 bases and 7 bases, in that order; junction bases with no gene match: 13. The V gene's germline CDR1 is LGHDT and CDR2 YNNKEL (reference sequence). CDR3 loop: CASAYTAGVGNEQFF. CDR3 bases: TGTGCCAGCGCATACACAGCGGGAGTAGGGAATGAGCAGTTCTTC.

The sample holds a few counts of this clone. The rearrangement links TRBV5-1 to TRBJ1-5, with 8 positions matching TRBD1. The germline gives CDR1 SGHRS, CDR2 YFSETQ. Germline trimming cut 6 bases from V and 6 bases from J; bases unmatched to any gene: 11. This CDR3 contains 15 residues. CDR3 DNA: TGCGCCAGCAACCTTAGACAGGGGAAGTCTCAGCCCCAGCATTTT. Protein sequence: CASNLRQGKSQPQHF.

The rearrangement joins TRBV2 to TRBJ1-4; D perhaps matches TRBD1 (6 bases). CDR1 is SNHLY and CDR2 is FYNNEI in the germline V gene. The CDR3 covers 12 residues. V lost 8 bases to trimming and J lost 7 bases, with 11 bases between them. In nucleotides, the CDR3 is TGTGCCAGCTCGGGGGGCCTTGAAAAACTGTTTTTT. As protein: CASSGGLEKLFF.

The chain employs TRBV7-2 and TRBJ1-1; D may be TRBD1 (5 bases). The CDR3 runs to 15 residues. Germline loops: CDR1 SGHTA, CDR2 FQGNSA. With 5 bases removed from V and 5 bases from J, the gap between germline ends came to 18 bases. The CDR3 region is CASSTRTSGGTEAFF. The CDR3 nucleotides read TGTGCCAGCAGCACCCGGACCTCTGGGGGGACTGAAGCTTTCTTT.

There are a few counts of this clone. This sequence joins TRBV15 and TRBJ2-3; unclear D gene. V lost 5 bases and J lost 1, with 7 bases in between. In germline, CDR1 is LNHNV, CDR2 YYDKDF (reference sequence). The CDR3 runs 13 residues. The CDR3 sequence: CATSVRGTDTQYF. The CDR3 nucleotides are TGTGCCACCAGCGTTCGGGGCACAGATACGCAGTATTTT.

This clone was seen a single time. The chain is built from TRBV5-1 and TRBJ1-1; D uncertain. The CDR3 is 12 residues long. V was cut by 5 bases and J by 1 base, with 6 bases left in between. Germline V lookup: CDR1 SGHRS, CDR2 YFSETQ. The CDR3 sequence: CASSPGNTEAFF. The CDR3 bases are TGCGCCAGCAGTCCAGGGAACACTGAAGCTTTCTTT.

Written as DNA, the CDR3 is TGTGCCAGCAGCGTCACCAGCGGCCTCGGGGGAGGAAACACCATATATTTT. It translates to CASSVTSGLGGGNTIYF. J is TRBJ1-3 and V is TRBV9, with D tentatively TRBD1 (5 bases). CDR1 is SGDLS, CDR2 YYNGEE, per germline. Trimming took off 2 bases at V and 4 bases at J, with 19 bases between the two ends. This CDR3 is built from 17 residues.

The chain is built from TRBV6-5 and TRBJ1-1; 9 bases are a match to TRBD1. The trim removed 6 bases at V and 4 bases at J, leaving 6 bases unmatched. Germline V gene sequence: CDR1 MNHEY, CDR2 SVGAGI. There are 14 residues in the CDR3. CDR3 protein: CASSMTGGSTEAFF. The CDR3 DNA reads TGTGCCAGCAGCATGACAGGGGGTAGCACTGAAGCTTTCTTT.

This clone was seen a few times. This sequence joins TRBV19 and TRBJ2-1; TRBD2 matches 11 bases. Germline V gene lookup returns CDR1 LNHDA and CDR2 SQIVND (reference sequence). The CDR3 consists of 18 residues. The ends lost 6 bases at V and 5 bases at J; junction bases unmatched: 15. In nucleotides, the CDR3 is TGTGCCAGTAGAGGGGCTAGCGGGAGGACTCAGATAAACAATGAGCAGTTCTTC. This translates into CASRGASGRTQINNEQFF. The full variable domain, rest sourced from reference TRBV19 and TRBJ2-1, is DGGITQSPKYLFRKEGQNVTLSCEQNLNHDAMYWYRQDPGQGLRLIYYSQIVNDFQKGDIAEGYSVSREKKESFPLTVTSAQKNPTAFYLCASRGASGRTQINNEQFFGPGTRLTVL.

V gene TRBV5-1 combines with J gene TRBJ1-1, with a weak D call TRBD1 (6 bases). Deletions cut 6 bases from V and 0 bases from J, with 15 bases between. Germline CDR1 SGHRS, CDR2 YFSETQ. The CDR3 is 15 amino acids. This CDR3 reads CASTSKTGLNTEAFF. CDR3 bases: TGCGCCAGCACCTCCAAGACAGGTTTGAACACTGAAGCTTTCTTT.

V usage is TRBV28 and J usage is TRBJ1-4; TRBD1 agrees at 9 bases. Germline trimming cut 5 bases from V and 8 bases from J; bases unmatched to any gene: 6. Germline-derived CDR1 and CDR2 are MDHEN and SYDVKM. CDR3 length equals 14 residues. CDR3 in amino acids: CASSGGTGREKLFF. The CDR3 DNA sequence: TGTGCCAGCAGTGGGGGGACAGGGCGGGAAAAACTGTTTTTT.

V gene TRBV5-1 combines with J gene TRBJ2-3, with 10 bases aligning to TRBD2. This CDR3 is 16 amino acids long. CDR1 and CDR2 from the germline V gene are SGHRS and YFSETQ. Losses at the gene ends were 4 bases for V and 4 bases for J; bases not matched to a gene: 9. CDR3 loop: CASSRGVAGGADTQYF. The CDR3 DNA sequence: TGCGCCAGCAGCCGTGGGGTAGCGGGAGGCGCAGATACGCAGTATTTT.

CDR3: CASSFPDRGNTEAFF. The DNA for the CDR3 is TGTGCCAGCAGTTTCCCCGACAGGGGTAACACTGAAGCTTTCTTT. The V and J genes are TRBV6-6 and TRBJ1-1, with TRBD1 identical over 8 bases. After removal of 4 bases from V and 2 bases from J, the junction contained 6 bases not matched to a gene. The germline CDR1 and CDR2 sequences are MNHNY and SVGAGI (reference sequence). This CDR3 comprises 15 residues.

This chain links TRBV29-1 with TRBJ1-4, with D possibly being TRBD1 (5 bases). The V gene's germline CDR1 is SQVTM and CDR2 ANQGSEA. CDR3 length: 11 amino acids. CDR3 DNA: TGCGGGGCAGCAACTAATGAAAAACTGTTTTTT. Protein: CGAATNEKLFF.

The chain employs TRBV20-1 and TRBJ2-2; 10 bases match TRBD2. The trim removed 3 bases at V and 7 bases at J, leaving 8 bases unmatched. Germline V gene data show CDR1 as DFQATT and CDR2 as SNEGSKA (reference sequence). The CDR3 runs 15 residues. This CDR3 is CSASPAGGRSGELFF. CDR3 nucleotides: TGCAGTGCTAGTCCAGCGGGAGGGAGAAGCGGGGAGCTGTTTTTT.